The 23 T cell receptor beta chains below were found in one sample sequenced in a study of T cells in Graves' hyperthyroidism and ophthalmopathy. The TCR beta CDR3 regions underwent amplification using RNA transcripts as the source. Initially, a first-round RT-PCR of the TCR CDR3 employed the HTBI primer set. From the multiplex PCR reads, TCRdb called clonotypes with MiXCR, one entry per CDR3 protein. Counted here are about 350,000 distinct CDR3 sequences, around 18% occurring once; the ten biggest clones make up less than 20%. The sequencing input was blood. Source of these receptors: a woman in her thirties or forties with Graves' ophthalmopathy.

This clonotype was counted many times. The chain couples TRBV27 to TRBJ2-5; D is tentatively TRBD1 or TRBD2 (6 bases each). Germline CDR1 and CDR2: MNHEY and SMNVEV (reference sequence). V dropped 6 bases and J dropped 2 bases, with 13 bases sitting between them. The CDR3 loop spans 14 amino acids. CDR3 DNA sequence: TGTGCCAGCAGCCCCACAGGGAGGCAAGAGACCCAGTACTTC. Protein: CASSPTGRQETQYF.

This clonotype came up many times. The chain is built from TRBV20-1 and TRBJ2-4; the D is unclear. Germline values: CDR1 DFQATT, CDR2 SNEGSKA (reference sequence). V shed 4 bases and J shed 0 bases, with 13 bases lying between them. The CDR3 is 15 amino acids. The CDR3 here is CSAITRPLAKNIQYF. The CDR3 DNA reads TGCAGTGCTATCACAAGGCCCCTAGCCAAAAACATTCAGTACTTC.

This clonotype was counted many times. This chain's CDR3 is CSVAGGGPEAFF. The CDR3, as DNA: TGCAGCGTTGCGGGAGGGGGACCTGAAGCTTTCTTT. The chain has TRBV29-1 and TRBJ1-1; a possible D gene is TRBD1 (6 bases). There are 12 residues in the CDR3. Germline V gene sequence: CDR1 SQVTM, CDR2 ANQGSEA. V was clipped by 4 bases and J by 6 bases, with 12 bases between them. The variable domain in full, completed from reference TRBV29-1 and TRBJ1-1, reads SAVISQKPSRDICQRGTSLTIQCQVDSQVTMMFWYRQQPGQSLTLIATANQGSEATYESGFVIDKFPISRPNLTFSTLTVSNMSPEDSSIYLCSVAGGGPEAFFGQGTRLTVV.

This clonotype has ten or more counts. V is TRBV7-8 and J is TRBJ2-7, with a weak D call TRBD2 (5 bases). This CDR3 contains 16 residues. Trimming stripped 0 bases from V and 2 bases from J, with 14 bases between. Germline lookup yields CDR1 SGHVS and CDR2 FQNEAQ. The CDR3 loop reads CASSLALGEPPYEQYF. The DNA for the CDR3 is TGTGCCAGCAGCTTAGCGCTCGGGGAACCTCCCTACGAGCAGTACTTC.

This clonotype was found many times. The chain joins TRBV6-2 or TRBV6-3 to TRBJ1-1; no firm D call. CDR1 MNHEY and CDR2 SVGEGT come from the germline V gene. The CDR3 consists of 13 residues. Trimming took off 5 bases at V and 3 bases at J, with 10 bases between the two ends. The CDR3 coding sequence is TGTGCCAGCAGTGACCCCGAGGACACTGAAGCTTTCTTT. Translated: CASSDPEDTEAFF.

This clonotype was recorded at least ten times. The chain carries TRBV6-1 and TRBJ2-2; D not resolved. V was pared by 6 bases and J by 1 base, with 15 bases between. Germline V gives CDR1 MNHNS, CDR2 SASEGT. The CDR3 spans 16 residues. The CDR3 coding sequence is TGTGCCAGCAGACGGACCCCCACGGGGAACACCGGGGAGCTGTTTTTT. Translating it yields CASRRTPTGNTGELFF.

Ten or more counts support this clonotype. The chain employs TRBV20-1 and TRBJ2-5, with 8 bases fitting TRBD1. CDR3 length equals 15 residues. Germline CDR1 is DFQATT and CDR2 is SNEGSKA (reference sequence). V lost 4 bases, J lost 7 bases, and 14 bases stayed unmatched. This CDR3 is CSATRTGSEDRTQYF. DNA for the CDR3: TGCAGTGCTACCCGGACAGGGTCTGAGGATAGGACCCAGTACTTC.

This clonotype was seen repeatedly, ten times or more. The chain joins TRBV28 to TRBJ1-1; unclear D gene. V lost 3 bases and J 6 bases, leaving 8 bases between the germline ends. The CDR3 extends over 12 amino acids. Germline CDR1 reads MDHEN; CDR2 reads SYDVKM. The CDR3 nucleotides read TGTGCCAGCAGTTTTACCGGGGCTGAAGCTTTCTTT. Its protein product is CASSFTGAEAFF.

This rearrangement joins TRBV28 to TRBJ1-1; 7 bases line up with TRBD1. Germline assignment: CDR1 MDHEN and CDR2 SYDVKM. After removal of 6 bases from V and 3 bases from J, the junction contained 13 bases not matched to a gene. This CDR3 has 16 amino acids. The DNA of the CDR3 is TGTGCCAGCAGCCGATTCGCAGGGGGTTTGTACACTGAAGCTTTCTTT. Protein sequence: CASSRFAGGLYTEAFF.

This clonotype occurred many times. The chain recombines TRBV6-1 with TRBJ1-1; no reliable D call. The CDR3 runs 13 residues. The germline V gene encodes CDR1 MNHNS and CDR2 SASEGT. V gave up 6 bases and J gave up 4 bases, with 12 bases separating them. CDR3 in DNA: TGTGCCAGCAGCTTTCAGGAACCCACTGAAGCTTTCTTT. This encodes CASSFQEPTEAFF.

This clonotype was detected ten times or more. This chain links TRBV7-9 with TRBJ1-2, with 8 bases identical to TRBD1. V gave up 3 bases and J gave up 8 bases; unmatched junction bases: 8. CDR1 is SEHNR, CDR2 FQNEAQ, per germline (reference sequence). This CDR3 is built from 14 residues. The CDR3 here is CASSFLQGAGGYTF. The CDR3 nucleotides read TGTGCCAGCAGCTTCTTGCAGGGGGCGGGAGGCTACACCTTC. Using reference TRBV7-9 and TRBJ1-2 for the parts outside the CDR3, the full variable domain is DTGVSQNPRHKITKRGQNVTFRCDPISEHNRLYWYRQTLGQGPEFLTYFQNEAQLEKSRLLSDRFSAERPKGSFSTLEIQRTEQGDSAMYLCASSFLQGAGGYTFGSGTRLTVV.

This chain uses TRBV11-2 with TRBJ2-7, with 11 nucleotides matching TRBD2. In germline, CDR1 is SGHAT, CDR2 FQNNGV. Trimming at V came to 4 bases and at J to 7 bases, leaving 12 bases not matched to a gene. The CDR3 is made up of 16 amino acids. The CDR3 DNA sequence: TGTGCCAGCAGCTCGATACTAGCGGGAGAACTCTGGGAGCAGTACTTC. Protein product: CASSSILAGELWEQYF.

The count of this clonotype is one. The chain joins TRBV28 to TRBJ1-1, with 11 bases matching TRBD1. V gave up 5 bases and J gave up 7 bases; unmatched junction bases: 9. Germline-derived CDR1 and CDR2 are MDHEN and SYDVKM. The CDR3 has 15 residues. The CDR3 loop is CASSPWTGGEYEAFF. Here the CDR3 DNA reads TGTGCCAGCAGTCCATGGACAGGGGGCGAATATGAAGCTTTCTTT.

In its sample, this clonotype was seen many times. This chain connects TRBV28 to TRBJ1-3; no firm D call. V was cut by 7 bases and J by 2 bases, with 6 bases left in between. Looked up from germline, CDR1 is MDHEN and CDR2 is SYDVKM. The CDR3 spans 12 residues. The CDR3 protein is CASNGAGNTIYF. The CDR3 nucleotides are TGTGCCAGCAACGGGGCTGGAAACACCATATATTTT. Using reference TRBV28 and TRBJ1-3 for the parts outside the CDR3, the full variable domain is DVKVTQSSRYLVKRTGEKVFLECVQDMDHENMFWYRQDPGLGLRLIYFSYDVKMKEKGDIPEGYSVSREKKERFSLILESASTNQTSMYLCASNGAGNTIYFGEGSWLTVV.

This clonotype appeared many times. This chain joins TRBV25-1 and TRBJ2-2, with D perhaps matching TRBD2 (6 bases). The V and J ends lost 6 bases and 4 bases respectively, with 15 bases between them. The CDR3 is 15 amino acids. Germline V gives CDR1 MGHDK, CDR2 SYGVNS. DNA for the CDR3: TGTGCCAGCAGGGAGAGAGGGGAGGCCACCGGGGAGCTGTTTTTT. Translation: CASRERGEATGELFF.

This clonotype has ten or more counts. This rearrangement joins TRBV10-2 to TRBJ2-5; a possible D gene is TRBD2 (7 bases). V lost 0 bases and J lost 7, with 15 bases in between. Germline V gene lookup returns CDR1 WSHSY and CDR2 SAAADI. CDR3 length equals 15 residues. CDR3 DNA sequence: TGCGCCAGCAGTGAGTCGGGGGGGGCGCTAGTGACCCAGTACTTC. Encoded protein: CASSESGGALVTQYF.

This clonotype was seen many times. V and J are TRBV27 and TRBJ2-1; either TRBD1 or TRBD2 may supply D (6 bases each). This CDR3 comprises 15 residues. The ends were cut back, 5 bases at V and 7 bases at J, with 18 bases in the middle. CDR1 and CDR2 (germline): MNHEY, SMNVEV (reference sequence). CDR3 DNA: TGTGCCAGCAGTAAGGGGGACTGGGGTGAAAATGAGCAGTTCTTC. Its translation: CASSKGDWGENEQFF.

Ten or more counts support this clonotype. CDR3 sequence (DNA): TGCGCCAGCAGCTTGGGACAGGGCATCGGCCAAGAGACCCAGTACTTC. It is translated as CASSLGQGIGQETQYF. The chain uses TRBV5-1 and TRBJ2-5; 7 bases align to TRBD1. With 0 bases clipped from V and 1 base from J, the junction kept 6 bases outside the gene matches. CDR3 length: 16 residues. Germline V gives CDR1 SGHRS, CDR2 YFSETQ.

V usage is TRBV7-2 and J usage is TRBJ2-5, with TRBD2 matching over 8 bases. From germline, CDR1 is SGHTA and CDR2 FQGNSA. This CDR3 has 14 residues. Germline trimming cut 10 bases from V and 0 bases from J; bases unmatched to any gene: 7. In DNA form, the CDR3 reads TGTGCCACCAGTATAGCGGGGAACCAAGAGACCCAGTACTTC. Amino acids: CATSIAGNQETQYF.

This chain joins TRBV11-2 and TRBJ2-1; D ambiguous. This CDR3 is 16 amino acids long. Per the germline V gene, CDR1 is SGHAT and CDR2 is FQNNGV. Deletions cut 4 bases from V and 7 bases from J, with 20 bases between. Written as DNA, the CDR3 is TGTGCCAGCAGCTCATATATAGGTACCGACGTAAATGAGCAGTTCTTC. This codes for CASSSYIGTDVNEQFF.

This clonotype was detected ten times or more. The chain links TRBV6-5 to TRBJ1-1, with 9 nucleotides matching TRBD1. Germline CDR1 MNHEY, CDR2 SVGAGI. This CDR3 spans 15 amino acids. Trimming at V came to 5 bases and at J to 4 bases, leaving 8 bases not matched to a gene. The CDR3 reads CASSNNRGQFTEAFF. CDR3 in DNA: TGTGCCAGCAGTAACAACAGGGGGCAGTTCACTGAAGCTTTCTTT.

V gene TRBV2 combines with J gene TRBJ2-5; no clear D. CDR3 size: 13 residues. Germline CDR1 is SNHLY and CDR2 is FYNNEI. V dropped 8 bases and J dropped 2 bases, with 12 bases sitting between them. CDR3: CASCASEQETQYF. DNA of the CDR3: TGTGCCAGCTGTGCGTCTGAACAAGAGACCCAGTACTTC.

This clonotype was recorded many times. The chain links TRBV12-3 or TRBV12-4 to TRBJ1-1; D gene unclear. CDR3 length: 16 residues. The V end was cut by 6 bases, the J end by 1 base, with 18 bases between. CDR3 bases: TGTGCCAGCAGCCCCAGCTCTTGGCAGTGGAACACTGAAGCTTTCTTT. As protein: CASSPSSWQWNTEAFF.